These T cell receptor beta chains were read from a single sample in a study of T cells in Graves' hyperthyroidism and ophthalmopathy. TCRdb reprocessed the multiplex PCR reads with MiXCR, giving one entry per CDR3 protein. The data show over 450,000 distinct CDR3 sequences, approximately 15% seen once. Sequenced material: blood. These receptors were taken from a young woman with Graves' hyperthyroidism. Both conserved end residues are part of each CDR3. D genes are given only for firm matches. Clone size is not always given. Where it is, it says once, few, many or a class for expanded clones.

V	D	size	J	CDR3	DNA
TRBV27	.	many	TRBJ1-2	CASRPGAGYGYTF	TGTGCCAGCAGACCAGGGGCCGGCTATGGCTACACCTTC
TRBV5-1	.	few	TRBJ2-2	CASSLTGPGTGELFF	TGCGCCAGCAGCTTGACCGGCCCAGGCACCGGGGAGCTGTTTTTT
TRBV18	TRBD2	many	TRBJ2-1	CASSPPLAGGLNEQFF	TGTGCCAGCTCACCCCCCCTAGCGGGAGGACTCAATGAGCAGTTCTTC
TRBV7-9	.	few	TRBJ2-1	CASSFGDLGEQFF	TGTGCCAGCAGCTTTGGGGATTTGGGCGAGCAGTTCTTC
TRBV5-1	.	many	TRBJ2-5	CASRMGSQETQYF	TGCGCCAGCAGGATGGGTTCACAAGAGACCCAGTACTTC
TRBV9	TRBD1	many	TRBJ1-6	CASSETGDWTPLHF	TGTGCCAGCAGTGAAACAGGGGATTGGACACCCCTCCACTTT
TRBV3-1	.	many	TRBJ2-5	CASSQVTLGWLVQETQYF	TGTGCCAGCAGCCAAGTAACCCTTGGATGGCTGGTCCAAGAGACCCAGTACTTC
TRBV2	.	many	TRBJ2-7	CASKRTVSYEQYF	TGTGCCAGCAAAAGGACGGTCTCCTACGAGCAGTACTTC
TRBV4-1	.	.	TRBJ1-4	CASSQGRQFNEKLFF	TGCGCCAGCAGCCAAGGGCGGCAGTTTAATGAAAAACTGTTTTTT
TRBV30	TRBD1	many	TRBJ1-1	CAWSVPGQGSPNTEAFF	TGTGCCTGGAGTGTTCCCGGACAGGGGAGTCCGAACACTGAAGCTTTCTTT
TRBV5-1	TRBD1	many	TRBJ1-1	CASSLGGGPMNTEAFF	TGCGCCAGCAGCTTAGGGGGCGGCCCCATGAACACTGAAGCTTTCTTT
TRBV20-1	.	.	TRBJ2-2	CSARDERLGVTGELFF	TGCAGTGCTAGAGACGAGAGACTAGGAGTCACCGGGGAGCTGTTTTTT
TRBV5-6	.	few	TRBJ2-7	CASSFGVRGEQYF	TGTGCCAGCAGCTTCGGGGTACGGGGAGAGCAGTACTTC
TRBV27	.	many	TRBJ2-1	CASSLSALLGTGNYNEQFF	TGTGCCAGCAGTTTATCGGCACTCCTAGGGACTGGCAACTACAATGAGCAGTTCTTC
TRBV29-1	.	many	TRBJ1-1	CSVDLGQNMNTEAFF	TGCAGCGTTGATCTAGGACAGAACATGAACACTGAAGCTTTCTTT
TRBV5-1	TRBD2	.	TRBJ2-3	CASSHVIAGGEDTQYF	TGCGCCAGCAGCCATGTTATAGCGGGAGGTGAAGATACGCAGTATTTT
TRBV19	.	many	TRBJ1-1	CASRSEADTEAFF	TGTGCCAGTAGGTCGGAGGCGGACACTGAAGCTTTCTTT
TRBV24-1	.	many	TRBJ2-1	CATSDFAGRSSYNEQFF	TGTGCCACCAGTGATTTCGCCGGGAGAAGCTCCTACAATGAGCAGTTCTTC
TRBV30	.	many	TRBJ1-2	CAWRKANYGYTF	TGTGCCTGGAGGAAAGCAAACTATGGCTACACCTTC
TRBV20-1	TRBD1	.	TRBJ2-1	CSARGQGGDEQFF	TGCAGTGCTAGGGGACAGGGGGGGGATGAGCAGTTCTTC
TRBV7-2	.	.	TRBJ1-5	CASRRGRYSNQPQHF	TGTGCCAGCAGACGGGGACGGTATAGCAATCAGCCCCAGCATTTT
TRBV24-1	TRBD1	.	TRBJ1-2	CATRGQNNYGYTF	TGTGCCACCAGGGGACAGAATAACTATGGCTACACCTTC
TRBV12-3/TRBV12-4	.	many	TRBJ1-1	CASSLQTAKNTEAFF	TGTGCCAGCAGTCTACAGACAGCCAAGAACACTGAAGCTTTCTTT
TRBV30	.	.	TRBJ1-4	CAWSTDSINEKLVF	TGTGCCTGGTCAACGGACAGCATAAATGAAAAACTGGTTTTT
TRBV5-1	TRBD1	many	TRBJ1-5	CASSSPDRGHSNQPQHF	TGCGCCAGCAGCTCTCCCGACAGGGGTCATAGCAATCAGCCCCAGCATTTT
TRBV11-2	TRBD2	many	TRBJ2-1	CASSSAGLAGGGSYNEQFF	TGTGCCAGCAGCTCCGCGGGCCTAGCGGGAGGGGGGTCCTACAATGAGCAGTTCTTC
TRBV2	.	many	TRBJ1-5	CASSYSIGHQPQHF	TGTGCCAGCAGTTACTCCATCGGTCATCAGCCCCAGCATTTT
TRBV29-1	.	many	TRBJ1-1	CSVDNRGNTEAFF	TGCAGCGTTGATAATAGGGGAAACACTGAAGCTTTCTTT
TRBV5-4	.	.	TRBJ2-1	CASSPWESPYNEQFF	TGTGCCAGCAGCCCCTGGGAGTCCCCCTACAATGAGCAGTTCTTC
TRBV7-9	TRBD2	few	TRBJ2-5	CASSAPGLAKETQYF	TGTGCCAGCAGCGCGCCGGGACTAGCAAAAGAGACCCAGTACTTC
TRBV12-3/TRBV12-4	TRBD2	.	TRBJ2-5	CASSGGGEETQYF	TGTGCCAGCAGCGGGGGGGGCGAAGAGACCCAGTACTTC
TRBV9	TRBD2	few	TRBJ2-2	CASSVAGVGTGELFF	TGTGCCAGCAGCGTGGCGGGAGTGGGAACCGGGGAGCTGTTTTTT
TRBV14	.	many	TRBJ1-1	CASSGGGDNTEAFF	TGTGCCAGCAGCGGAGGGGGGGACAACACTGAAGCTTTCTTT
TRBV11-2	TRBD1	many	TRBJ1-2	CASTQPGQGLRDYGYTF	TGTGCCAGCACCCAGCCCGGACAGGGTTTAAGGGACTATGGCTACACCTTC
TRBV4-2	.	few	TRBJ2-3	CASSRKTITGGSTDTQYF	TGTGCCAGCAGCAGGAAGACTATAACTGGCGGGAGCACAGATACGCAGTATTTT
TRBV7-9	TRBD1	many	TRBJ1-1	CASSSRQGQNTEAFF	TGTGCCAGCAGCTCGAGACAGGGGCAGAACACTGAAGCTTTCTTT
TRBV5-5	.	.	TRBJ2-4	CASSLVGMKNIQYF	TGTGCCAGCAGCTTGGTAGGCATGAAAAACATTCAGTACTTC
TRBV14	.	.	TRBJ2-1	CASSTGTLHFF	TGTGCCAGCAGTACCGGGACTCTACACTTCTTC
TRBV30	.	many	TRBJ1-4	CAWRERRAAPAHEKLFF	TGTGCCTGGAGAGAGAGAAGGGCAGCCCCCGCGCATGAAAAACTGTTTTTT
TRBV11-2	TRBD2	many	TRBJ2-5	CASSLASTSGSGTQYF	TGTGCCAGCAGCTTGGCCTCGACTAGCGGGAGTGGGACCCAGTACTTC
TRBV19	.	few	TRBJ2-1	CASSIDELYNEQFF	TGTGCCAGTAGTATAGATGAACTTTACAATGAGCAGTTCTTC
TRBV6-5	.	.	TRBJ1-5	CASSYSGPEYQPQHF	TGTGCCAGCAGTTACTCGGGCCCGGAATATCAGCCCCAGCATTTT
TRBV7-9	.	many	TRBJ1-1	CASSRHSTEAFF	TGTGCCAGCAGCCGCCACAGTACTGAAGCTTTCTTT
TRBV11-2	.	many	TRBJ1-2	CASSLDRGGADYGYTF	TGTGCCAGCAGCTTAGATCGGGGGGGGGCGGACTATGGCTACACCTTC
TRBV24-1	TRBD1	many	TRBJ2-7	CATSGGTGLYEQYF	TGTGCCACCAGTGGCGGGACAGGACTTTACGAGCAGTACTTC
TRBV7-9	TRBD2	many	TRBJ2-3	CASSPSGSGTDTQYF	TGTGCCAGCAGCCCTAGCGGGAGTGGAACAGATACGCAGTATTTT
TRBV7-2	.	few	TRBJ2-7	CASSPGTLTYEQYF	TGTGCCAGCAGCCCCGGGACGCTTACCTACGAGCAGTACTTC
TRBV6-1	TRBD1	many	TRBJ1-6	CASSRDSRRGNSPLHF	TGTGCCAGCAGTAGGGACAGCAGAAGGGGTAATTCACCCCTCCACTTT
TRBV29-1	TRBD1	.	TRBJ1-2	CSVEDAVRDSYGYTF	TGCAGCGTTGAAGATGCGGTCCGGGACAGCTATGGCTACACCTTC
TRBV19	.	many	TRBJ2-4	CASSIFVASKNIQYF	TGTGCCAGTAGTATTTTCGTGGCCTCCAAAAACATTCAGTACTTC
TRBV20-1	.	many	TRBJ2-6	CSARRGVVANVLTF	TGCAGTGCTAGACGGGGCGTTGTAGCCAACGTCCTGACTTTC